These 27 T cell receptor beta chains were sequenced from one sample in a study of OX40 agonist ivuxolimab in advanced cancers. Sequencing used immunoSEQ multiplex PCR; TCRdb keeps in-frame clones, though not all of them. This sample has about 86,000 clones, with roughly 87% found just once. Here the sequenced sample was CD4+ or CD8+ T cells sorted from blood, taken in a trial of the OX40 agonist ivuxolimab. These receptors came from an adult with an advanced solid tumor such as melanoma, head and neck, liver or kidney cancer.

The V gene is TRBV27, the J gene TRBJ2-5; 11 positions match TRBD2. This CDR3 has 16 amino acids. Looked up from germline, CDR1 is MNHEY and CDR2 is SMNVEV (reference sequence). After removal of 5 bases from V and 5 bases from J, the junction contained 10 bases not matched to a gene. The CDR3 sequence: CASSQYSGRALETQYF. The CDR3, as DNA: TGTGCCAGCAGTCAGTATAGCGGGAGGGCCTTGGAGACCCAGTACTTC.

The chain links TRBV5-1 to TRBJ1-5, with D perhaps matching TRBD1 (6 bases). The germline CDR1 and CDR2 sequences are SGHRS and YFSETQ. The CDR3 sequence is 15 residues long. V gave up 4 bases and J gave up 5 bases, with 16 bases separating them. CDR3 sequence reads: CASSQGGTSDQPQHF. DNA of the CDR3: TGCGCCAGCAGCCAAGGGGGGACTTCAGATCAGCCCCAGCATTTT. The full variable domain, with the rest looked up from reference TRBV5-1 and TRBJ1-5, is KAGVTQTPRYLIKTRGQQVTLSCSPISGHRSVSWYQQTPGQGLQFLFEYFSETQRNKGNFPGRFSGRQFSNSRSEMNVSTLELGDSALYLCASSQGGTSDQPQHFGDGTRLSIL.

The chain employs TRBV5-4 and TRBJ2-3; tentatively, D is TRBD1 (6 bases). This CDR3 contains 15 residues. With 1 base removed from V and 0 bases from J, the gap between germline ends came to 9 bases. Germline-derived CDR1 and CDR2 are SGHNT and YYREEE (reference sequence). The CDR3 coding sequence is TGTGCCAGCAGCTTGCTCAGGGGAAGCACAGATACGCAGTATTTT. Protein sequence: CASSLLRGSTDTQYF.

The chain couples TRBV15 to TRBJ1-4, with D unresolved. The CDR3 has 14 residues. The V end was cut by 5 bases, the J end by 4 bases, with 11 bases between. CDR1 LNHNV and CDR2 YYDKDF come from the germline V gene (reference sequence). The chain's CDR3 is CATSAGRVNEKLFF. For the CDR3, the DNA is TGTGCCACCAGCGCAGGACGAGTTAATGAAAAACTGTTTTTT.

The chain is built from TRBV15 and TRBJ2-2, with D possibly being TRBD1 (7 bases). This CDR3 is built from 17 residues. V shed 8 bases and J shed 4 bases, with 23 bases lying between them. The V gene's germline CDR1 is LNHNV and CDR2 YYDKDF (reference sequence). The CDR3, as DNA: TGTGCCACCCCCGAGACAGGGAGTCGGCGGGGCACCGGGGAGCTGTTTTTT. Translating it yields CATPETGSRRGTGELFF.

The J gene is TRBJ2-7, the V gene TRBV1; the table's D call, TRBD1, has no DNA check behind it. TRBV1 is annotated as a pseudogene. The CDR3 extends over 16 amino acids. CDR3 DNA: TGCACCAGCAGCGTTAGGGGTTTCAGCATACCCTACGAGCAGTACTTC. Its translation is CTSSVRGFSIPYEQYF.

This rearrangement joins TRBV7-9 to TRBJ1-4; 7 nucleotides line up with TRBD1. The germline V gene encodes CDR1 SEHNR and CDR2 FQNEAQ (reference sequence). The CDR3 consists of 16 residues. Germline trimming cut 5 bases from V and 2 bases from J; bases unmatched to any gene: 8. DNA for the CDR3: TGTGCCAGCAGCCCCTCCACAGGGGTGACTAATGAAAAACTGTTTTTT. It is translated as CASSPSTGVTNEKLFF.

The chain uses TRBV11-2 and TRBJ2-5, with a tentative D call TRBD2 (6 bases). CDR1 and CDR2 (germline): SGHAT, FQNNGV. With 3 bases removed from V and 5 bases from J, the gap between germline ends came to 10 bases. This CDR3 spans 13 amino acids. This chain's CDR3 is CASSFSGRETQYF. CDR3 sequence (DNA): TGTGCCAGCAGCTTTTCAGGGAGGGAGACCCAGTACTTC.

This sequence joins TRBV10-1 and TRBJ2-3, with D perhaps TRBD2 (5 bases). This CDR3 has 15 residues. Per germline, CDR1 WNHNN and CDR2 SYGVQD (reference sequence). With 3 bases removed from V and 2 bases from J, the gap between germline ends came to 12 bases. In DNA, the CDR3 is TGCGCCAGCAGTGAAGCCGGGGATCTCACAGATACGCAGTATTTT. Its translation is CASSEAGDLTDTQYF.

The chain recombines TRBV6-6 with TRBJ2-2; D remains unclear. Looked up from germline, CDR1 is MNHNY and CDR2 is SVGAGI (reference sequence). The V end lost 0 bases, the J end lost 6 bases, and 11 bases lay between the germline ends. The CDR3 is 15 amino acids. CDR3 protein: CASSYSSSRAGELFF. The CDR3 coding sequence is TGTGCCAGCAGTTACTCTTCCTCGAGAGCCGGGGAGCTGTTTTTT.

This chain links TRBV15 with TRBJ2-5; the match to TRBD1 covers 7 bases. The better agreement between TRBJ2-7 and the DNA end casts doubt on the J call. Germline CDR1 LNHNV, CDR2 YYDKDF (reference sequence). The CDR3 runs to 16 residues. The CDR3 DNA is TGTGCCACCAGCAGGGGTGGGCAGGGGGTTTCCTACGAGCAGTACTTC. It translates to CATSRGGQGVSYEQYF.

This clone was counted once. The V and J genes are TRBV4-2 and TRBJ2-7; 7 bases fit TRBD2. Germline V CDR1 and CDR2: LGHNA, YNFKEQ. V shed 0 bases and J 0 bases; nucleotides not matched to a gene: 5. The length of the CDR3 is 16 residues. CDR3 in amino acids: CASSQDRSGTSYEQYF. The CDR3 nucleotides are TGTGCCAGCAGCCAAGATCGCAGCGGGACCTCCTACGAGCAGTACTTC.

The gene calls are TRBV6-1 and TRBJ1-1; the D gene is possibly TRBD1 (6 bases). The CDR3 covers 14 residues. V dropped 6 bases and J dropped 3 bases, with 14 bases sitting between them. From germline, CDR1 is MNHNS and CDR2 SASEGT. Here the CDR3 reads CASRNRVSDTEAFF. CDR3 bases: TGTGCCAGCAGGAACAGGGTGAGCGACACTGAAGCTTTCTTT.

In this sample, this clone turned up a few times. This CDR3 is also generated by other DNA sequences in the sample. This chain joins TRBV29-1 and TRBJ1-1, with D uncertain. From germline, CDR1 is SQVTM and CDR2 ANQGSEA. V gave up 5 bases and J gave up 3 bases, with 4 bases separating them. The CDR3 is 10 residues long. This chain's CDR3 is CSVRDTEAFF. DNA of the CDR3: TGCAGCGTTAGGGACACTGAAGCTTTCTTT.

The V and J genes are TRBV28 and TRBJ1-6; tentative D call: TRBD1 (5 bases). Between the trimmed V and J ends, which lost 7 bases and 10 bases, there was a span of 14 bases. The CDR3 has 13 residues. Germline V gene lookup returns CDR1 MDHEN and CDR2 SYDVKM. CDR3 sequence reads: CASNLPRDSPLHF. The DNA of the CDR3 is TGTGCCAGCAACCTTCCCAGGGACTCACCCCTCCACTTT.

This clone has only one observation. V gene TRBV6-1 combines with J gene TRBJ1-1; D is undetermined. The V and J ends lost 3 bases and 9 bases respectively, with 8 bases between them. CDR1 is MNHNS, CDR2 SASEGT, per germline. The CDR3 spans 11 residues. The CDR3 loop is CASSELLQAFF. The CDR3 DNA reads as TGTGCCAGCAGTGAGCTTTTACAAGCTTTCTTT.

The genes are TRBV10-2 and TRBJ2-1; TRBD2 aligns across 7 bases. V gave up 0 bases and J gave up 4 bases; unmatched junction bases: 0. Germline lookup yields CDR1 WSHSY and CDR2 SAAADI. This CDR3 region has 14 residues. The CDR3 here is CASSESRGYNEQFF. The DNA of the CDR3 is TGCGCCAGCAGTGAGTCGCGGGGGTACAATGAGCAGTTCTTC.

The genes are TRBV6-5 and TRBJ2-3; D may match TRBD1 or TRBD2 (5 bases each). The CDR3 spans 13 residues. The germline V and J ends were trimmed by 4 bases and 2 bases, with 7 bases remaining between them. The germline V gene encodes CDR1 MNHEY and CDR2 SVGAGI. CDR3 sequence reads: CASSSGATDTQYF. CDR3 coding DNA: TGTGCCAGCAGTTCCGGGGCCACAGATACGCAGTATTTT.

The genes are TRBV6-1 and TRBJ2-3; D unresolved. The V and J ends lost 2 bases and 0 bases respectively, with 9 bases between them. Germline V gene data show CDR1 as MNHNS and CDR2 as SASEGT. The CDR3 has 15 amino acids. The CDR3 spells CASSEFRTSTDTQYF. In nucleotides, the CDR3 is TGTGCCAGCAGTGAATTTAGAACTAGCACAGATACGCAGTATTTT.

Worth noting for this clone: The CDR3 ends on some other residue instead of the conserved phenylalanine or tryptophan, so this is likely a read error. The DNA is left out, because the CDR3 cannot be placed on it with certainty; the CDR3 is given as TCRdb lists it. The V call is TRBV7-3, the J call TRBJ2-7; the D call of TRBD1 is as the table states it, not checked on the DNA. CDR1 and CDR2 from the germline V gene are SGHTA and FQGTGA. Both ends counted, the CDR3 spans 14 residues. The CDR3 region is CASSLAPGQGIQGI.

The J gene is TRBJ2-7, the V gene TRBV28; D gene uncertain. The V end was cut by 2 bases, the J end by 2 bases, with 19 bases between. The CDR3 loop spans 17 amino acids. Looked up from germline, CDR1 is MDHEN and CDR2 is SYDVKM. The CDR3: CASSLELQVNIPYEQYF. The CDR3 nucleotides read TGTGCCAGCAGTTTAGAGTTACAAGTCAATATTCCCTACGAGCAGTACTTC.

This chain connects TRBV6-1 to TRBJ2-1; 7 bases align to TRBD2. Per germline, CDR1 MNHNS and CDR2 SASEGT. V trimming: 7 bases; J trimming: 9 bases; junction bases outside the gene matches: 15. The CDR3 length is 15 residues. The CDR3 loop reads CASITALAEGGEQFF. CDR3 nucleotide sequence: TGTGCCAGCATAACGGCGCTAGCGGAGGGTGGTGAGCAGTTCTTC.

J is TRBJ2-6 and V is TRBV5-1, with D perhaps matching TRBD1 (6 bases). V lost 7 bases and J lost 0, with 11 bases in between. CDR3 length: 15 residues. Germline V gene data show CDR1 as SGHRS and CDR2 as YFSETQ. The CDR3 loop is CASETGPSGANVLTF. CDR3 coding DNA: TGCGCCAGCGAGACAGGTCCCTCTGGGGCCAACGTCCTGACTTTC.

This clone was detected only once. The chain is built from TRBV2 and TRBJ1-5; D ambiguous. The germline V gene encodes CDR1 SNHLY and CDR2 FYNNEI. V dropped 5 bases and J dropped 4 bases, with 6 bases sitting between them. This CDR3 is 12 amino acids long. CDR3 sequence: CASSRQNQPQHF. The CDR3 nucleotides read TGTGCCAGCAGTCGACAAAATCAGCCCCAGCATTTT.

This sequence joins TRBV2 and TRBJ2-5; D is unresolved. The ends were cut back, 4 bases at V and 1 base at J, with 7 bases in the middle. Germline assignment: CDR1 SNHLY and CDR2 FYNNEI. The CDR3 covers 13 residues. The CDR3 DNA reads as TGTGCCAGCAGTGTAGTGGGCCAAGAGACCCAGTACTTC. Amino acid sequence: CASSVVGQETQYF. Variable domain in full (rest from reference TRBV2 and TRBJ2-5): EPEVTQTPSHQVTQMGQEVILRCVPISNHLYFYWYRQILGQKVEFLVSFYNNEISEKSEIFDDQFSVERPDGSNFTLKIRSTKLEDSAMYFCASSVVGQETQYFGPGTRLLVL.

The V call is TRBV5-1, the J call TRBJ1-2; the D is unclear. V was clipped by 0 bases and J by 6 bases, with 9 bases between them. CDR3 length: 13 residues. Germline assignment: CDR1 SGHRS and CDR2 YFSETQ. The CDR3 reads CASSLDPGDGYTF. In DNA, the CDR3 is TGCGCCAGCAGCTTGGACCCCGGGGATGGCTACACCTTC.

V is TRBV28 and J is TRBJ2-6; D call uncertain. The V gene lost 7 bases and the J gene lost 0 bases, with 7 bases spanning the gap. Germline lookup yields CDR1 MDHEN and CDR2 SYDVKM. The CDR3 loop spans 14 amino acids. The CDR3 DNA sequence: TGTGCCAGCATGCTTAGCTCTGGGGCCAACGTCCTGACTTTC. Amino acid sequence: CASMLSSGANVLTF.